This record looks at one T cell receptor beta chain sequence and its context. There is no known antigen for this receptor. Within one base of it there is no much larger clone, and no base qualities were kept. Libraries were prepared through the immunoSEQ multiplex PCR assay. Genomic DNA from the sorted T-cell subsets was used to amplify rearranged TCR beta chain products, which were then sequenced. The study's own analysis went as follows. Shannon entropy and Simpson indices were used to measure how diverse the repertoire of productive TCR beta rearrangements was. Clonal expansion was assessed by the summed frequency of the 100 most abundant productive TCR beta clonotypes among total reads. The TRB repertoires were scored with a self-reactivity index built on which amino acids appear at CDR3beta positions 6 and 7. Two-way ANOVA was used for repertoire analyses, while Student t or Mann-Whitney tests were used for flow cytometric analyses. The clones in this table, taken by TCRdb from immuneACCESS, are in-frame only. Not every clone is retained; where verified, under half of the shortfall comes from an unresolved V gene, and the cause of the rest is unknown. The D gene and trimming were derived from the DNA, and the V and J assignments and clone size from that table. The sample records approximately 30,000 clones, 90% to 97% of which are singletons. The ten largest clones add up to about 0.36% of the sample.

The data derive from a study of regulatory and conventional T cells in RAG deficiency (dated by TCRdb to about 2017). Regarding the complete study: To compare the diversity and composition of the repertoires of Treg, conventional CD4+ and CD8+ T cells between RAG-deficient patients and healthy controls, the study applied high-throughput TCR beta sequencing. Results and caveats for the whole study, not just this receptor: For some subjects, some analyses of T-cell subsets were not performed. Shorter CDR3 lengths were found in all patient T-cell subsets, and >85% Treg-Tconv repertoire overlap at nucleotide and amino acid level was observed in Omenn syndrome patients. Compared with controls, Omenn syndrome and CID/AS patients had 95 to 100-fold fewer unique TCR beta sequences in Treg cells, but only approximately 10-fold fewer in the other subsets. Markedly lower Shannon entropy and higher Simpson indices were observed in RAG-deficient patients than in control T-cell subpopulations. The CD25-high CD127-low cells sorted from Omenn syndrome patients may be peripherally activated cells rather than true Treg cells.

Conventional CD4+ T cells were purified from blood as CD25-low CD127-high cells before genomic DNA extraction. For repertoire analyses, the comparison group consisted of eight healthy control donors. V is cut back by 5 bases and J by 5 bases, with 4 bases in the junction unmatched. Taken from cysteine to phenylalanine, the CDR3 has 14 residues. Only the CDR3 part of the read is kept: 42 bases, read in frame from the first base. Based on the germline V gene, the CDR1 and CDR2 sequences are SGHAT and FQNNGV. The data were also submitted as part of a second study, on regulatory T cells. The second study's authors report: For the multiplex PCR, 52 forward TRBV primers and 13 reverse TRBJ primers were used, and amplification bias was corrected with both assay-based and computational methods. Patient repertoires showed restricted unique TRB V-J pairs and skewed V and J gene usage, most marked in regulatory T cells. The study compared T-cell receptor beta repertoires of sorted regulatory, conventional CD4+ and CD8+ T cells between CD3G-deficient patients and healthy controls. Peripheral blood mononuclear cells were isolated by Ficoll density separation. Within the immunoSEQ assay, multiplex PCR amplified rearranged TRB loci from genomic DNA. TRB amplicons were sequenced using an Illumina HiSeq platform. Custom algorithms error-filtered the raw sequences and aligned them to reference gene sequences, after which the immunoSEQ online tools were used for analysis. Frequencies of productive and nonproductive TRB rearrangements were evaluated among both unique and total sequences. For group comparisons, t tests, Mann-Whitney tests or two-way ANOVA were performed in Prism software.

Recombination joined TRBV11-2 with TRBJ1-2; TRBD1 matches 11 bases in the middle. Sequencing input: CD25- CD4+ T cells sorted from blood. The clonotype originates from a human donor in good health. This receptor carries the CDR3 CASSRGQGAYGYTF. The nucleotides are TGTGCCAGCAGCCGAGGACAGGGGGCTTATGGCTACACCTTC.